This entry lists 25 T cell receptor beta chains sequenced from one sample in a study of CD8+CD57+ T cells in acquired aplastic anemia. CDR3 and TCR beta VDJ profiling relied on a genomic DNA template. MiXCR, applied by TCRdb to the reads, yields one record per CDR3 protein. Seen here are 150,000 to 200,000 distinct CDR3 sequences, roughly 50% observed once, and the top ten hold roughly 3.5%. Patients sequenced had flow cytometry evidence of CD8+CD57+ cell expansion. The sequencing input was sorted CD4+, CD8+, or CD8+CD57+ T cells (not recorded which) from PBMCs. Every receptor here comes from a human donor with aplastic anemia.

The genes are TRBV10-3 and TRBJ2-3; 7 positions agree with TRBD2. The CDR3 loop spans 15 amino acids. In germline, CDR1 is ENHRY, CDR2 SYGVKD. Losses at the gene ends were 4 bases for V and 4 bases for J; bases not matched to a gene: 8. CDR3 protein: CAISASSGTADTQYF. CDR3 nucleotide sequence: TGTGCCATCAGTGCGTCTAGCGGAACGGCAGATACGCAGTATTTT.

Notes on this clonotype: This may stem from a read error, because a much larger clone lies one nucleotide away. The chain combines TRBV27 with TRBJ1-6, with D uncertain. V was shortened by 2 bases and J by 6 bases, with 14 bases between the two germline ends. This CDR3 has 16 residues. Per the germline V gene, CDR1 is MNHEY and CDR2 is SMNVEV (reference sequence). The CDR3, as DNA: TGTGCCAGCAGTTTACCGAATCCCGGGGTTAATTCACCCCTCCACTTT. This sequence encodes CASSLPNPGVNSPLHF.

This clonotype was seen repeatedly, ten times or more. The genes are TRBV6-1 and TRBJ2-7; 7 bases match TRBD1. The CDR3 loop spans 14 amino acids. Germline trimming cut 4 bases from V and 7 bases from J; bases unmatched to any gene: 10. CDR1 and CDR2 from the germline V gene are MNHNS and SASEGT. The CDR3 protein is CASSGHRGDGEQYF. CDR3 in DNA: TGTGCCAGCAGTGGACACAGGGGCGACGGGGAGCAGTACTTC.

In its sample, this clonotype was seen many times. V and J are TRBV20-1 and TRBJ1-1, with no clear D. V dropped 1 base and J dropped 3 bases, with 9 bases sitting between them. From germline, CDR1 is DFQATT and CDR2 SNEGSKA (reference sequence). The CDR3 consists of 13 residues. CDR3 residues: CSARVPSHTEAFF. In nucleotides, the CDR3 is TGCAGTGCTAGAGTCCCCTCTCACACTGAAGCTTTCTTT.

The J gene is TRBJ1-2, the V gene TRBV29-1; D gene uncertain. The germline gives CDR1 SQVTM, CDR2 ANQGSEA. The CDR3 length is 11 residues. Trimming pared 0 bases from V and 8 bases from J, leaving 7 bases between. The CDR3 reads CSVEDTGGYTF. As DNA, the CDR3 is TGCAGCGTTGAAGACACGGGCGGCTACACCTTC.

The sample holds one count of this clonotype. This sequence joins TRBV19 and TRBJ1-1, with D maybe TRBD1 (6 bases). Germline CDR1 is LNHDA and CDR2 is SQIVND (reference sequence). There are 12 residues in the CDR3. V gave up 5 bases and J gave up 10 bases, with 14 bases separating them. Written as DNA, the CDR3 is TGTGCCAGTAGTGGACAGCGAAAGGGAGCTTTCTTT. Translating it yields CASSGQRKGAFF.

The chain is built from TRBV2 and TRBJ2-5, with 7 bases that match TRBD1. The J call may be wrong; the DNA end is better matched by TRBJ2-1. The CDR3 is made up of 15 amino acids. Germline values: CDR1 SNHLY, CDR2 FYNNEI. CDR3 sequence (DNA): TGTGCCAGCACCACTGCCGGGACAGCCTACAATGAGCAGTTCTTC. As protein: CASTTAGTAYNEQFF.

This rearrangement joins TRBV7-2 to TRBJ2-7; D may be TRBD1 or TRBD2 (5 bases each). CDR1 is SGHTA and CDR2 is FQGNSA in the germline V gene. Between the trimmed V and J ends, which lost 2 bases and 2 bases, there was a span of 10 bases. The CDR3 length is 14 residues. CDR3 loop: CASSLSGQPYEQYF. In DNA, the CDR3 is TGTGCCAGCAGCTTATCGGGGCAGCCCTACGAGCAGTACTTC.

The chain has TRBV6-1 and TRBJ1-2; D unclear. Trimming removed 5 bases from V and 4 bases from J, with 11 bases in between. The CDR3 totals 13 residues. Germline V gives CDR1 MNHNS, CDR2 SASEGT. CDR3 coding DNA: TGTGCCAGCAGTCTGGACGGCGTCTATGGCTACACCTTC. It codes for CASSLDGVYGYTF.

Many counts were recorded for this clonotype. The chain recombines TRBV24-1 with TRBJ2-5; D tentatively fits TRBD1 or TRBD2 (6 bases each). Germline V gives CDR1 KGHDR, CDR2 SFDVKD. Trimming pared 0 bases from V and 0 bases from J, leaving 16 bases between. This CDR3 region has 18 residues. In DNA form, the CDR3 reads TGTGCCACCAGTGATTTGCCCAGGGGCGGGGAGTACCAAGAGACCCAGTACTTC. Protein: CATSDLPRGGEYQETQYF.

As concerns this clonotype: A much larger clone lies one base from this, so it may be a read error. This CDR3 fails to terminate in the conserved phenylalanine or tryptophan, so it likely reflects a read error. The chain is built from TRBV20-1 and TRBJ1-1; D is unresolved. Per the germline V gene, CDR1 is DFQATT and CDR2 is SNEGSKA (reference sequence). V gave up 0 bases and J gave up 6 bases, with 14 bases separating them. The CDR3 is 14 residues long. The DNA of the CDR3 is TGCAGTGCTAGAGAAGGCTGGTCCTCGGCTGAAGCTTTCTCT. Amino acids: CSAREGWSSAEAFS.

At least ten counts were recorded for this clonotype. V is TRBV12-3 or TRBV12-4 and J is TRBJ1-4; D ambiguous. Trimming removed 2 bases from V and 7 bases from J, with 2 bases in between. This CDR3 contains 11 residues. As DNA, the CDR3 is TGTGCCAGCAGTTTACGTGAAAAACTGTTTTTT. Encoded protein: CASSLREKLFF.

The chain combines TRBV7-9 with TRBJ1-2, with no clear D. CDR1 and CDR2 from the germline V gene are SEHNR and FQNEAQ (reference sequence). CDR3 length: 12 amino acids. V was clipped by 0 bases and J by 5 bases, with 4 bases between them. The CDR3 coding sequence is TGTGCCAGCAGCTTAGCCTTGTATGGCTACACCTTC. Translation gives CASSLALYGYTF.

The chain couples TRBV15 to TRBJ2-1, with 8 bases matching TRBD2. Germline trimming cut 0 bases from V and 2 bases from J; bases unmatched to any gene: 6. Germline V gene data show CDR1 as LNHNV and CDR2 as YYDKDF (reference sequence). This CDR3 region has 17 residues. CDR3 in amino acids: CATSREMAGGTYNEQFF. The CDR3 bases are TGTGCCACCAGCAGAGAGATGGCGGGGGGTACCTACAATGAGCAGTTCTTC.

This clonotype was observed a handful of times. J is TRBJ2-5 and V is TRBV29-1; TRBD2 matches at 12 bases. The length of the CDR3 is 17 residues. The germline gives CDR1 SQVTM, CDR2 ANQGSEA. V was pared by 3 bases and J by 0 bases, with 8 bases of the junction left unmatched. CDR3 sequence: CSVEATSGGWYQETQYF. The CDR3 coding sequence is TGCAGCGTTGAGGCGACTAGCGGGGGATGGTACCAAGAGACCCAGTACTTC.

The sample holds a few counts of this clonotype. The V call is TRBV12-3 or TRBV12-4, the J call TRBJ2-1; weak D call: TRBD2 (5 bases). Trimming stripped 2 bases from V and 0 bases from J, with 8 bases between. The CDR3 loop spans 15 amino acids. The CDR3 DNA reads TGTGCCAGCAGTTTAATACTAGACTCCTACAATGAGCAGTTCTTC. It specifies CASSLILDSYNEQFF.

The V call is TRBV11-1, the J call TRBJ2-7; D might be TRBD1 (5 bases). Trimming took off 2 bases at V and 0 bases at J, with 20 bases between the two ends. Per germline, CDR1 SGHAT and CDR2 FQDESV (reference sequence). The CDR3 sequence is 18 residues long. CDR3 sequence reads: CASSLLINDRRSSYEQYF. The CDR3, as DNA: TGTGCCAGCAGCTTACTCATAAACGACAGACGTAGCTCCTACGAGCAGTACTTC.

The genes are TRBV7-9 and TRBJ2-7; D is possibly TRBD2 (6 bases). The CDR3 is 15 amino acids. V gave up 5 bases and J gave up 7 bases, with 21 bases separating them. Per germline, CDR1 SEHNR and CDR2 FQNEAQ (reference sequence). The CDR3 sequence is CASSAGQEGLFEQYV. CDR3 nucleotide sequence: TGTGCCAGCAGCGCGGGCCAGGAGGGCCTTTTTGAGCAGTACGTC.

The chain is built from TRBV19 and TRBJ2-3, with a weak D call TRBD2 (6 bases). The germline gives CDR1 LNHDA, CDR2 SQIVND (reference sequence). The CDR3 consists of 15 residues. The ends were cut back, 5 bases at V and 4 bases at J, with 16 bases in the middle. CDR3 DNA sequence: TGTGCCAGTAGTCCGGGACTCCATTCCGCAGATACGCAGTATTTT. Residues: CASSPGLHSADTQYF.

CDR3 in amino acids: CASSSLDRTYEQYF. CDR3 nucleotides: TGTGCCAGTAGTTCCCTGGACAGGACCTACGAGCAGTACTTC. The chain is built from TRBV19 and TRBJ2-7, with 7 bases that match TRBD1. Germline CDR1 and CDR2: LNHDA and SQIVND (reference sequence). V shed 5 bases and J 2 bases; nucleotides not matched to a gene: 6. This CDR3 contains 14 residues.

This clonotype was seen once. This may be a read error: a much more frequent sequence differs by one nucleotide. This chain uses TRBV10-3 with TRBJ2-2; TRBD1 agrees at 8 bases. The CDR3 spans 14 residues. The V segment lost 10 bases and the J segment 6 bases; nucleotides outside the gene matches: 10. Germline CDR1 reads ENHRY; CDR2 reads SYGVKD. As DNA, the CDR3 is TGTGCCAGCCGACTGACAGGGGTAGCCGGGGAGCTGTTTTTT. Translating gives CASRLTGVAGELFF.

This chain joins TRBV19 and TRBJ2-3; 8 bases map to TRBD1. J gave up 2 bases and V 5 bases, and 6 bases lay outside the gene matches. The CDR3 totals 15 residues. The germline V gene has CDR1 LNHDA and CDR2 SQIVND (reference sequence). CDR3 region: CASSARTGTTDTQYF. The CDR3 DNA reads TGTGCCAGTAGTGCCCGGACAGGGACCACAGATACGCAGTATTTT.

The J gene is TRBJ1-6, the V gene TRBV2; no reliable D call. V was trimmed by 6 bases and J by 10 bases, leaving 7 bases between them. This CDR3 contains 11 residues. From germline, CDR1 is SNHLY and CDR2 FYNNEI. The CDR3 region is CASSSASPLHF. The CDR3 DNA reads as TGTGCCAGCAGCTCCGCCTCACCCCTCCACTTT.

This clonotype was picked up many times. The chain employs TRBV19 and TRBJ1-3; 7 nucleotides align to TRBD1. This CDR3 spans 14 amino acids. Trimming at V came to 10 bases and at J to 4 bases, leaving 10 bases not matched to a gene. Germline V gene sequence: CDR1 LNHDA, CDR2 SQIVND (reference sequence). DNA for the CDR3: TGTGCCACTACTAGGGGGCTGCAAGGAAACACCATATATTTT. Translated: CATTRGLQGNTIYF. The complete variable domain, with remaining parts taken from reference TRBV19 and TRBJ1-3, reads DGGITQSPKYLFRKEGQNVTLSCEQNLNHDAMYWYRQDPGQGLRLIYYSQIVNDFQKGDIAEGYSVSREKKESFPLTVTSAQKNPTAFYLCATTRGLQGNTIYFGEGSWLTVV.

The sample holds many counts of this clonotype. This rearrangement joins TRBV10-3 to TRBJ1-3; tentatively, D is TRBD1 (5 bases). This CDR3 has 12 residues. CDR1 and CDR2 (germline): ENHRY, SYGVKD. V lost 10 bases to trimming and J lost 1 base, with 8 bases between them. CDR3 in DNA: TGTGCCACCCAGGGTTCTGGAAACACCATATATTTT. Protein product: CATQGSGNTIYF.